This TCR beta chain was captured by sequencing in a study of T-cell memory formation after mild COVID-19 (dated by TCRdb to about 2021). Background for the entire study: TCR sequence clusters from the two donors were largely donor specific. Longitudinal TCRalpha and TCRbeta repertoire sequencing tracked T-cell clones expanding and contracting after mild COVID-19 in two donors. The cohort was made up of two young adult volunteers, one female and one male, who were previously healthy. Overall results and qualifications from the work: Only a couple of mild cases were covered by the study, and larger cohorts that include severe cases with pre-infection samples were considered necessary. The detection of some responding clones in pre-infection memory suggests that pre-existing cross-reactive memory T cells joined the SARS-CoV-2 response. Contracting CD4+ clones were located mainly in the CM and EM memory subsets, whereas CD8+ clones were found to be enriched in EMRA. Whether the second-wave clones peaking on day 37 were SARS-CoV-2 specific was not confirmed. Clones contracting from day 15 to 85 had balanced CD4/CD8 phenotypes, while a second wave expanding from day 15 to 37 was biased towards CD4+.

The reads were generated on an Illumina NovaSeq 6000. Using 5'RACE with constant-segment primers, TCRalpha and TCRbeta cDNA libraries were constructed, with sample barcodes and unique molecular identifiers added in the process. RNA was extracted from every sample with Trizol reagent. Amplification of the libraries took two PCR steps, and the second step added a second sample barcode plus Illumina TruSeq adapters. The libraries were sequenced on an Illumina NovaSeq using 2 x 150 bp paired-end reads. Turning to the authors' computational methods: With migec v1.2.7, reads were demultiplexed and then collapsed into UMI-guided consensus sequences. With mixcr v2.1.11, UMI consensuses were aligned to TRA and TRB V and J templates and assembled into clonotypes. A clonotype was counted as expanded or contracted only when both edgeR and NoisET called the clonotype significant, with the noise models trained on biological replicates. For edgeR calls, the cutoffs were a false discovery rate-adjusted p below 0.01 and a log2 fold-change threshold of 1. As an exploratory analysis of dynamics, max-normalized trajectories of the 1000 most abundant clonotypes were examined with PCA combined with hierarchical clustering. The CD4 or CD8 phenotype of responding clones was assigned using the separately sequenced CD4+ and CD8+ repertoires. TCRdb reprocessing: public reads trimmed at Q25 with fastp, clones called with MiXCR, in-frame beta chains kept. Each record represents a unique CDR3 protein, reported with the most common genes and DNA among its rows. The V and J calls and clone size are TCRdb's, not the authors'. Here the sample has 25,000 to 35,000 distinct CDR3 sequences; less than 15% occur a single time. Roughly 15% of the sample is taken by the ten largest.

This clonotype occurred many times. The clone's antigen remains unknown. No base quality information exists; no much larger clone differs at one position. From the cysteine up to the phenylalanine, the CDR3 has a length of 14 residues. The kept DNA is CDR3 alone, 42 bases in frame from the first base. The trim is 7 bases for V and 0 bases for J, with a gap of 10 bases between the germline ends. CDR1 and CDR2, per the germline V gene (reference sequence), are MNHEY and SMNVEV. PBMCs were isolated by Ficoll-Paque density gradient centrifugation. This clonotype originated in an adult woman who had mild COVID-19 (a few samples of this study predate the infection). The sample titles of this study are shuffled in the database, so cell type and time point are left out; the donor was told from shared clones. Sequencing used PBMCs or a T cell subset sorted from them (not recorded which). The chain uses TRBV27 and TRBJ2-1, with the D gene call left open. The nucleotide sequence is TGTGCCAGCAAAGGACGGAGCTCCTACAATGAGCAGTTCTTC. Its coded protein is CASKGRSSYNEQFF.